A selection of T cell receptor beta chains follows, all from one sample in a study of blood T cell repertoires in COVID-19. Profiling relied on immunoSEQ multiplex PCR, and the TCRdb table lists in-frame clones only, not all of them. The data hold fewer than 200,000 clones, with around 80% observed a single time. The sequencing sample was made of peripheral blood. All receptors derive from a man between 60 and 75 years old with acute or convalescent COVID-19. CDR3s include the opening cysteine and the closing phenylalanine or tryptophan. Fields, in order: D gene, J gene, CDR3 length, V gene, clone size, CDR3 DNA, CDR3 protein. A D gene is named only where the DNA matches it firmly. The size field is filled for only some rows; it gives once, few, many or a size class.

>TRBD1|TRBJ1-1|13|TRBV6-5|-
TGTGCCAGCAGCCCCAGACAGGGCACTGAAGCTTTCTTT
CASSPRQGTEAFF
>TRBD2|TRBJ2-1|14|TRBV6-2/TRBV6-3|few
TGTGCCAGCAGTCGACCCTCCCACGGGGGGGAGCAGTTCTTC
CASSRPSHGGEQFF
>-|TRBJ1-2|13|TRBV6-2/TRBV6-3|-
TGTGCCAGCAGTTACTCGCAGTCCAATGGCTACACCTTC
CASSYSQSNGYTF
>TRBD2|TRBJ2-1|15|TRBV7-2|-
TGTGCCAGCAGCCCCGGGCCTAGCGGGGGGAATGAGCAGTTCTTC
CASSPGPSGGNEQFF
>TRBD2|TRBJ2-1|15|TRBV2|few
TGTGCCAGCAGTGGGTCTAGCGGGAGGGCCCAGGAGCAGTTCTTC
CASSGSSGRAQEQFF
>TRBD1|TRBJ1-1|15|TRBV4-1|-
TGCGCCAGCAGCCACAAACAGGGGGCGAACACTGAAGCTTTCTTT
CASSHKQGANTEAFF
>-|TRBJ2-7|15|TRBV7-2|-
TGTGCCAGCAGCTTAATCTCTAGCGACTCCTACGAGCAGTACTTC
CASSLISSDSYEQYF
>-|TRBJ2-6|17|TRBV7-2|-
TGTGCCAGCAGCTTACAAGTGATCAGTTCTGGGGCCAACGTCCTGACTTTC
CASSLQVISSGANVLTF
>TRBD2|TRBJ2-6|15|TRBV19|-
TGTGCCAGTAGTCCCGGGGGGACTGGGGCCAACGTCCTGACTTTC
CASSPGGTGANVLTF
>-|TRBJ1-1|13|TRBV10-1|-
TGCGCCAGCAGTGGACAGGCGAACACTGAAGCTTTCTTT
CASSGQANTEAFF
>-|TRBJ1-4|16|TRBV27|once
TGTGCCAGCAGTTTGGAGGGTCCACTCCACAATGAAAAACTGTTTTTT
CASSLEGPLHNEKLFF
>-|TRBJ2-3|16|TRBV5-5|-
TGTGCCAGCAGCTTCGGGCGGGGGCCATCCACAGATACGCAGTATTTT
CASSFGRGPSTDTQYF
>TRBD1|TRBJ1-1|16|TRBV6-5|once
TGTGCCAGCAGTTCCCCGGGACAGGGACTGTCCACTGAAGCTTTCTTT
CASSSPGQGLSTEAFF
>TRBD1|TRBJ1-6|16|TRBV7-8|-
TGTGCCAGCAGCTTTATGGGGACAGGGGGCTATTCACCCCTCCACTTT
CASSFMGTGGYSPLHF
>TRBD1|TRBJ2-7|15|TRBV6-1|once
TGTGCCAGCAGTGAAAACAGGGGAACTCCCTACGAGCAGTACTTC
CASSENRGTPYEQYF
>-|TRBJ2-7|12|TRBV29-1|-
TGCAGCGTTGAAGACGGGGGCTACGAGCAGTACTTC
CSVEDGGYEQYF
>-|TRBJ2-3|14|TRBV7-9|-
TGTGCCAGCAGCCATGCACAGGGACCAGATACGCAGTATTTT
CASSHAQGPDTQYF
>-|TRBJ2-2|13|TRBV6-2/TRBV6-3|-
TGTGCCAGCAGTCAACTAGCTACCGGGGAGCTGTTTTTT
CASSQLATGELFF
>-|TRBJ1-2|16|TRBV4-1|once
TGCGCCAGCAGCCAACCAGGGGCAGGCCCAAACTATGGCTACACCTTC
CASSQPGAGPNYGYTF
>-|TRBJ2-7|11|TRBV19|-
TGTGCCAGTAGTAATAGTTACGAGCAGTACTTC
CASSNSYEQYF
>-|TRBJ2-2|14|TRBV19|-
TGCGCCAGTAGAACCAGCGGGCACACCGGGGAGCTGTTTTTT
CASRTSGHTGELFF
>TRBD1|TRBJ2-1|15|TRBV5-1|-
TGCGCCAGCAGCTTGACCGGACAGGGGAATTATGAGCAGTTCTTC
CASSLTGQGNYEQFF
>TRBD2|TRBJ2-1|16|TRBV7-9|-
TGTGCCAGCAGCTTAGGGAGCGGGAGATTTTACAATGAGCAGTTCTTC
CASSLGSGRFYNEQFF
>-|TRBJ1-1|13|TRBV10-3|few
TGTGCCATCAGTGAACGGGGGGACACTGAAGCTTTCTTT
CAISERGDTEAFF
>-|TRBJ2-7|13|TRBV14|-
TGTGCCAGCAGCCAGGCGTTCAAGGACAAGAAGTACTTC
CASSQAFKDKKYF
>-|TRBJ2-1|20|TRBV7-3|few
TGTGCCAGCAGCTTGCCCCTGCGGCCTGGCGGTCGGAGCTCCTACAATGAGCAGTTCTTC
CASSLPLRPGGRSSYNEQFF
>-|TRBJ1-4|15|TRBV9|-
TGTGCCAGCAGCGTTGACAGTACCCCTCGGGAAAAACTGTTTTTT
CASSVDSTPREKLFF
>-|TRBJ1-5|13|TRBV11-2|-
TGTGCCAGCAGCTTAGATAATAATCAGCCCCAGCATTTT
CASSLDNNQPQHF